These 6 T cell receptor beta chains originate from one sample sequenced in a study of T cell responses to AZD1222 COVID-19 vaccine. Libraries were prepared by immunoSEQ multiplex PCR; TCRdb keeps only in-frame clonotypes and omits some of them. This sample has 160,000 or so clones, with around 90% found just once. The input for sequencing was peripheral blood, taken 28 days after the second AZD1222 dose. The origin of the receptors is an adult who received the AZD1222 COVID-19 vaccine.

This chain links TRBV6-5 with TRBJ1-2, with D uncertain. Germline V gene sequence: CDR1 MNHEY, CDR2 SVGAGI. The CDR3 spans 14 residues. The V gene lost 0 bases and the J gene lost 4 bases, with 9 bases spanning the gap. CDR3 protein: CASSYSREGYGYTF. Here the CDR3 DNA reads TGTGCCAGCAGTTACTCGAGGGAAGGCTATGGCTACACCTTC.

V gene TRBV2 combines with J gene TRBJ1-1; no firm D call. CDR1 is SNHLY and CDR2 is FYNNEI in the germline V gene. CDR3 size: 15 residues. The ends were cut back, 4 bases at V and 4 bases at J, with 16 bases in the middle. The CDR3 reads CASSARSPQTTEAFF. Written as DNA, the CDR3 is TGTGCCAGCAGTGCCCGGAGCCCTCAAACCACTGAAGCTTTCTTT.

The chain has TRBV6-5 and TRBJ2-3, with unresolved D. The CDR3 loop spans 15 amino acids. From germline, CDR1 is MNHEY and CDR2 SVGAGI. V gave up 8 bases and J gave up 2 bases, with 17 bases separating them. The CDR3 region is CASLRLVAATDTQYF. DNA for the CDR3: TGTGCCAGCCTCAGATTGGTGGCGGCCACAGATACGCAGTATTTT.

The rearrangement links TRBV3-1 (or the pseudogene TRBV3-2) to TRBJ1-2; D may be TRBD1 (5 bases). The V end lost 0 bases, the J end lost 7 bases, and 12 bases lay between the germline ends. CDR3 length: 14 amino acids. Germline CDR1 reads LGHDT; CDR2 reads YNNKEL (reference sequence). Here the CDR3 DNA reads TGTGCCAGCAGCCAAGAGTGGGGCCTTCGTGGCTACACCTTC. Protein: CASSQEWGLRGYTF.

This chain joins TRBV18 and TRBJ1-3, with D possibly matching TRBD1 (5 bases). The CDR3 totals 18 residues. Germline V gene sequence: CDR1 KGHSH, CDR2 LQKENI. Trimming pared 0 bases from V and 0 bases from J, leaving 15 bases between. Here the CDR3 reads CASSPPLRGTSSGNTIYF. DNA of the CDR3: TGTGCCAGCTCACCACCGCTTAGAGGGACCTCCTCTGGAAACACCATATATTTT.

The rearrangement links TRBV12-3 or TRBV12-4 to TRBJ1-1, with D perhaps matching TRBD1 (5 bases). The ends were cut back, 3 bases at V and 4 bases at J, with 9 bases in the middle. The CDR3 is made up of 13 amino acids. DNA of the CDR3: TGTGCCAGCAGTTTCGGGGGAGGCACTGAAGCTTTCTTT. Amino acids: CASSFGGGTEAFF.